The rows below give T cell receptor beta chains drawn from one sample of a study of Graves' ophthalmopathy and Graves' hyperthyroidism. Via MiXCR, TCRdb re-called the multiplex PCR reads, giving one row per CDR3 protein. There are a few hundred thousand distinct CDR3 sequences in the sample; 15% occur only once, and 5.5% to 7% lies in the top ten. The specimen sequenced was peripheral blood. The receptors stem from a woman aged 18 to 35 with stable Graves' hyperthyroidism. Each CDR3 is given with its conserved first and last residue. The D gene is left open where the match is weak. Clone size, where shown, is once, few, many, or a class for clones that have expanded.

d_gene: TRBD1; abundance: -; v_gene: TRBV7-8; j_gene: TRBJ1-1; CDR3aa: CASSLGVDRPNTEAFF; CDR3nt: TGTGCCAGCAGCTTGGGGGTGGACAGGCCCAACACTGAAGCTTTCTTT
d_gene: -; abundance: many; v_gene: TRBV29-1; j_gene: TRBJ2-6; CDR3aa: CSVETAGANVLTF; CDR3nt: TGCAGCGTTGAAACAGCTGGGGCCAACGTCCTGACTTTC
d_gene: TRBD1; abundance: many; v_gene: TRBV20-1; j_gene: TRBJ2-2; CDR3aa: CSASYRRTGNTGELFF; CDR3nt: TGCAGTGCTTCCTACAGACGGACAGGGAACACCGGGGAGCTGTTTTTT
d_gene: -; abundance: many; v_gene: TRBV9; j_gene: TRBJ1-2; CDR3aa: CASSVGEGAFTYYGYTF; CDR3nt: TGTGCCAGCAGCGTAGGCGAGGGCGCGTTTACCTACTATGGCTACACCTTC
d_gene: -; abundance: many; v_gene: TRBV19; j_gene: TRBJ1-1; CDR3aa: CASSMRSGLNTEAFF; CDR3nt: TGTGCCAGTAGTATGAGGTCGGGGCTGAACACTGAAGCTTTCTTT
d_gene: -; abundance: many; v_gene: TRBV20-1; j_gene: TRBJ1-5; CDR3aa: CSAYKGGSNQPQHF; CDR3nt: TGCAGTGCGTACAAAGGAGGATCCAATCAGCCCCAGCATTTT
d_gene: TRBD1; abundance: many; v_gene: TRBV9; j_gene: TRBJ1-1; CDR3aa: CASSSRQGEAFF; CDR3nt: TGTGCCAGCAGCTCTCGACAGGGTGAAGCTTTCTTT
d_gene: -; abundance: -; v_gene: TRBV29-1; j_gene: TRBJ1-1; CDR3aa: CSVEGGAFF; CDR3nt: TGCAGCGTTGAAGGGGGAGCTTTCTTT
d_gene: TRBD1; abundance: many; v_gene: TRBV12-3/TRBV12-4; j_gene: TRBJ1-5; CDR3aa: CASSFDRAGQPQHF; CDR3nt: TGTGCCAGCAGTTTCGACAGGGCAGGCCAGCCCCAGCATTTT
d_gene: -; abundance: -; v_gene: TRBV29-1; j_gene: TRBJ2-2; CDR3aa: CSVSQRAGELFF; CDR3nt: TGCAGCGTTTCACAACGGGCCGGGGAGCTGTTTTTT
d_gene: TRBD1; abundance: few; v_gene: TRBV5-1; j_gene: TRBJ1-2; CDR3aa: CASSSPDRGANYGYTF; CDR3nt: TGCGCCAGCAGCTCCCCGGACAGGGGTGCGAACTATGGCTACACCTTC
d_gene: -; abundance: many; v_gene: TRBV12-3/TRBV12-4; j_gene: TRBJ1-5; CDR3aa: CASSLGRGVNQPQHF; CDR3nt: TGTGCCAGCAGTTTGGGAAGGGGCGTCAATCAGCCCCAGCATTTT
d_gene: -; abundance: many; v_gene: TRBV9; j_gene: TRBJ1-2; CDR3aa: CASSRRQVVSFGYTF; CDR3nt: TGTGCCAGCAGCAGGCGACAGGTCGTAAGTTTTGGCTACACCTTC
d_gene: TRBD1; abundance: -; v_gene: TRBV29-1; j_gene: TRBJ1-1; CDR3aa: CSVGRGLTGAFF; CDR3nt: TGCAGCGTTGGCAGGGGGCTCACTGGAGCTTTCTTT
d_gene: TRBD1; abundance: many; v_gene: TRBV19; j_gene: TRBJ2-7; CDR3aa: CASSKGTVEQYF; CDR3nt: TGTGCCAGTAGTAAAGGGACAGTTGAGCAGTACTTC
d_gene: TRBD2; abundance: few; v_gene: TRBV5-1; j_gene: TRBJ2-7; CDR3aa: CASSLVQRGTYEQYF; CDR3nt: TGCGCCAGCAGCTTGGTCCAGCGGGGGACCTACGAGCAGTACTTC
d_gene: -; abundance: many; v_gene: TRBV6-5; j_gene: TRBJ1-6; CDR3aa: CASSYSSGSSYNSPLHF; CDR3nt: TGTGCCAGCAGTTACTCGTCAGGGAGCTCCTATAATTCACCCCTCCACTTT
d_gene: -; abundance: many; v_gene: TRBV9; j_gene: TRBJ1-2; CDR3aa: CASSVDPLGLGYTF; CDR3nt: TGTGCCAGCAGCGTAGATCCGCTCGGTCTAGGCTACACCTTC
d_gene: TRBD1; abundance: many; v_gene: TRBV29-1; j_gene: TRBJ1-1; CDR3aa: CSVTRTGVNTEAFF; CDR3nt: TGCAGCGTTACCCGGACAGGAGTGAACACTGAAGCTTTCTTT
d_gene: -; abundance: many; v_gene: TRBV24-1; j_gene: TRBJ2-6; CDR3aa: CATSDQRSGANVLTF; CDR3nt: TGTGCCACCAGTGATCAGCGCTCTGGGGCCAACGTCCTGACTTTC
d_gene: -; abundance: many; v_gene: TRBV10-2; j_gene: TRBJ1-2; CDR3aa: CASSVGTEYGYTF; CDR3nt: TGCGCCAGCAGTGTAGGGACGGAGTATGGCTACACCTTC
d_gene: -; abundance: -; v_gene: TRBV4-1; j_gene: TRBJ1-2; CDR3aa: CASSQDAAVANYGYTF; CDR3nt: TGCGCCAGCAGCCAAGACGCGGCGGTGGCTAACTATGGCTACACCTTC
d_gene: -; abundance: -; v_gene: TRBV20-1; j_gene: TRBJ2-7; CDR3aa: CSATDGSYEQYF; CDR3nt: TGCAGTGCGACGGACGGCTCCTACGAGCAGTACTTC
d_gene: -; abundance: many; v_gene: TRBV7-2; j_gene: TRBJ1-1; CDR3aa: CASSFRQARIPIRREPEAFF; CDR3nt: TGTGCCAGCAGCTTCCGACAGGCACGAATACCTATCCGTCGGGAGCCTGAAGCTTTCTTT
d_gene: TRBD1; abundance: many; v_gene: TRBV19; j_gene: TRBJ1-1; CDR3aa: CASSPRGGTEAFF; CDR3nt: TGTGCCAGCAGTCCCAGGGGGGGCACTGAAGCTTTCTTT
d_gene: -; abundance: many; v_gene: TRBV7-2; j_gene: TRBJ1-1; CDR3aa: CASSLIGGSGHEAFF; CDR3nt: TGTGCCAGCAGCCTAATAGGCGGCAGTGGGCATGAAGCTTTCTTT
d_gene: -; abundance: many; v_gene: TRBV6-2/TRBV6-3; j_gene: TRBJ1-5; CDR3aa: CASTPSRGGNSNQPQHF; CDR3nt: TGTGCCAGCACCCCCTCGCGTGGGGGCAATAGCAATCAGCCCCAGCATTTT
d_gene: -; abundance: many; v_gene: TRBV7-8; j_gene: TRBJ2-7; CDR3aa: CASSIGLFDEQYF; CDR3nt: TGTGCCAGCAGTATCGGGCTATTTGACGAGCAGTACTTC
d_gene: -; abundance: -; v_gene: TRBV24-1; j_gene: TRBJ1-5; CDR3aa: CATSDPGRAQPQQF; CDR3nt: TGTGCCACCAGTGATCCCGGACGGGCCCAGCCCCAGCAGTTT
d_gene: -; abundance: few; v_gene: TRBV5-1; j_gene: TRBJ2-5; CDR3aa: CASSLASNTGSQETQYF; CDR3nt: TGCGCCAGCAGCTTGGCCAGTAACACCGGTTCCCAAGAGACCCAGTACTTC
d_gene: TRBD2; abundance: many; v_gene: TRBV11-2; j_gene: TRBJ2-5; CDR3aa: CASSSGGLGRTQYF; CDR3nt: TGTGCCAGCAGCTCGGGGGGACTGGGGCGGACCCAGTACTTC
d_gene: -; abundance: many; v_gene: TRBV27; j_gene: TRBJ2-2; CDR3aa: CASSLARYTGELFF; CDR3nt: TGTGCCAGCAGTTTAGCCAGATACACCGGGGAGCTGTTTTTT
d_gene: -; abundance: many; v_gene: TRBV29-1; j_gene: TRBJ2-7; CDR3aa: CSVKGTEPYEQYF; CDR3nt: TGCAGCGTCAAGGGGACTGAGCCCTACGAGCAGTACTTC
d_gene: TRBD1; abundance: many; v_gene: TRBV10-3; j_gene: TRBJ1-2; CDR3aa: CAISEPGTEFYGYTF; CDR3nt: TGTGCCATCAGTGAGCCAGGGACAGAGTTCTATGGCTACACCTTC
d_gene: -; abundance: few; v_gene: TRBV28; j_gene: TRBJ2-1; CDR3aa: CASIPARGGEQFF; CDR3nt: TGTGCCAGCATCCCGGCGAGGGGCGGTGAGCAGTTCTTC
d_gene: TRBD1; abundance: -; v_gene: TRBV5-1; j_gene: TRBJ1-1; CDR3aa: CASSFLQGVRSEAFF; CDR3nt: TGCGCCAGCAGTTTTCTACAGGGGGTTAGGTCTGAAGCTTTCTTT
d_gene: TRBD2; abundance: many; v_gene: TRBV20-1; j_gene: TRBJ2-7; CDR3aa: CSARTSGGAHEQYF; CDR3nt: TGCAGTGCAAGGACTAGCGGGGGGGCCCACGAGCAGTACTTC
d_gene: TRBD1; abundance: few; v_gene: TRBV12-3/TRBV12-4; j_gene: TRBJ2-3; CDR3aa: CASSFGQGTDTQYF; CDR3nt: TGTGCCAGCAGTTTTGGACAGGGCACAGATACGCAGTATTTT
d_gene: -; abundance: -; v_gene: TRBV28; j_gene: TRBJ1-2; CDR3aa: CASSLEWGYGYTF; CDR3nt: TGTGCCAGCAGTTTAGAATGGGGCTATGGCTACACCTTC
d_gene: -; abundance: many; v_gene: TRBV10-3; j_gene: TRBJ2-7; CDR3aa: CAISGRESYEQYF; CDR3nt: TGTGCCATCAGTGGTAGGGAGTCCTACGAGCAGTACTTC
d_gene: TRBD2; abundance: few; v_gene: TRBV7-2; j_gene: TRBJ2-5; CDR3aa: CASSHFFGGVRETQYF; CDR3nt: TGTGCCAGCAGCCACTTTTTCGGGGGGGTCCGGGAGACCCAGTACTTC
d_gene: -; abundance: many; v_gene: TRBV12-3/TRBV12-4; j_gene: TRBJ1-2; CDR3aa: CASRPTGATLGYTF; CDR3nt: TGTGCCAGCAGACCAACCGGGGCCACTCTAGGCTACACCTTC
d_gene: -; abundance: many; v_gene: TRBV29-1; j_gene: TRBJ2-7; CDR3aa: CSVRDRTYEQYF; CDR3nt: TGCAGCGTCCGGGACCGAACCTACGAGCAGTACTTC
d_gene: -; abundance: many; v_gene: TRBV28; j_gene: TRBJ1-1; CDR3aa: CASSWSRLPNTEAFF; CDR3nt: TGTGCCAGCAGTTGGAGTAGGCTTCCGAACACTGAAGCTTTCTTT
d_gene: TRBD1; abundance: many; v_gene: TRBV10-3; j_gene: TRBJ1-2; CDR3aa: CAISEFITGADGYTF; CDR3nt: TGTGCCATCAGTGAGTTTATCACAGGGGCAGATGGCTACACCTTC
d_gene: -; abundance: many; v_gene: TRBV6-1; j_gene: TRBJ1-5; CDR3aa: CASSEAGRTVRQPQHF; CDR3nt: TGTGCCAGCAGTGAAGCAGGTCGAACCGTCAGGCAGCCCCAGCATTTT
d_gene: -; abundance: -; v_gene: TRBV5-6; j_gene: TRBJ2-5; CDR3aa: CASSYGSPLLETQYF; CDR3nt: TGTGCCAGCAGTTACGGTAGCCCCCTTTTGGAGACCCAGTACTTC
d_gene: -; abundance: many; v_gene: TRBV29-1; j_gene: TRBJ1-1; CDR3aa: CSVVPGYEGLSNTEAFF; CDR3nt: TGCAGCGTAGTCCCAGGGTATGAAGGACTGTCGAACACTGAAGCTTTCTTT
d_gene: -; abundance: many; v_gene: TRBV19; j_gene: TRBJ2-7; CDR3aa: CASSGHRGGEQYF; CDR3nt: TGTGCCAGTAGTGGCCACAGGGGAGGCGAGCAGTACTTC
d_gene: -; abundance: many; v_gene: TRBV13; j_gene: TRBJ2-2; CDR3aa: CASRTKGDTGELFF; CDR3nt: TGTGCCAGCAGGACCAAGGGTGACACCGGGGAGCTGTTTTTT
d_gene: TRBD1; abundance: many; v_gene: TRBV6-2/TRBV6-3; j_gene: TRBJ2-2; CDR3aa: CASRGQGANTGELFF; CDR3nt: TGTGCCAGCAGGGGACAGGGGGCCAACACCGGGGAGCTGTTTTTT